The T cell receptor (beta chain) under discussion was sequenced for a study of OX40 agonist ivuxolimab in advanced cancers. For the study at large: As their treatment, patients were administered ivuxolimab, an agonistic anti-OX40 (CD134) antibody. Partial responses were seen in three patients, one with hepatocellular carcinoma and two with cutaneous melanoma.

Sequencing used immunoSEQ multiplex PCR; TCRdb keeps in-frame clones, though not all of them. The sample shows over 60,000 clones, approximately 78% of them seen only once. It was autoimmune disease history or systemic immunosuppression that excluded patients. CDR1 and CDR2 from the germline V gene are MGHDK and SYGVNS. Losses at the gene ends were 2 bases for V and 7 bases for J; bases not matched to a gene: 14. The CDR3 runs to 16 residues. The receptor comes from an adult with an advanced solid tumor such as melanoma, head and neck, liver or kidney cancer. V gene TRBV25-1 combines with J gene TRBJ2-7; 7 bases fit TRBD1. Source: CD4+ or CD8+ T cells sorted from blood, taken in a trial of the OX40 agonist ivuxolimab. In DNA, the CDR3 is TGTGCCAGCAGTGAACCCTCGTTGGACAGGTCGGAGGAGCAGTACTTC. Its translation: CASSEPSLDRSEEQYF.